One and the same sample provided the 10 T cell receptor beta chains below, sequenced in a study of technical replicates of blood from several donors. The table came from immunoSEQ multiplex PCR; TCRdb's copy has only in-frame clones and leaves some out. The sample has fewer than 70,000 clones; 75% to 90% are singletons. The material sequenced was PBMCs. The receptors here all came from a human donor in good health. Some clones in this sample may be carry-over from other donors' samples.

The CDR3 nucleotides read TGTGCCAGCAGCTCCCCGGGACTAGCCTACGAGCAGTACTTC. It encodes CASSSPGLAYEQYF. The chain links TRBV5-4 to TRBJ2-7, with 8 bases aligning to TRBD2. This CDR3 contains 14 residues. Germline CDR1 and CDR2: SGHNT and YYREEE (reference sequence). Unmatched junction bases numbered 4, after V lost 3 bases and J lost 2 bases. The full variable domain, completed using reference TRBV5-4 and TRBJ2-7, is ETGVTQSPTHLIKTRGQQVTLRCSSQSGHNTVSWYQQALGQGPQFIFQYYREEENGRGNFPPRFSGLQFPNYSSELNVNALELDDSALYLCASSSPGLAYEQYFGPGTRLTVT.

There are a few counts of this clone. This chain uses TRBV20-1 with TRBJ2-1, with unresolved D. CDR3 size: 11 residues. CDR1 is DFQATT, CDR2 SNEGSKA, per germline (reference sequence). V was clipped by 5 bases and J by 10 bases, with 12 bases between them. The CDR3 DNA reads TGCAGTGCTCGGCCAACCAGGGAGCAGTTCTTC. This sequence encodes CSARPTREQFF.

The chain carries TRBV7-2 and TRBJ1-3; D unclear. Germline CDR1 reads SGHTA; CDR2 reads FQGNSA. The CDR3 runs 11 residues. V dropped 10 bases and J dropped 4 bases, with 8 bases sitting between them. Written as DNA, the CDR3 is TGTGCCATCCGGAGAGGAAACACCATATATTTT. It codes for CAIRRGNTIYF. The variable domain in full, with the rest retrieved from reference TRBV7-2 and TRBJ1-3, is GAGVSQSPSNKVTEKGKDVELRCDPISGHTALYWYRQSLGQGLEFLIYFQGNSAPDKSGLPSDRFSAERTGGSVSTLTIQRTQQEDSAVYLCAIRRGNTIYFGEGSWLTVV.

The V call is TRBV6-1, the J call TRBJ2-5, with D perhaps matching TRBD2 (6 bases). Germline V lookup: CDR1 MNHNS, CDR2 SASEGT. Trimming pared 0 bases from V and 3 bases from J, leaving 23 bases between. The CDR3 is made up of 19 amino acids. The CDR3 DNA sequence: TGTGCCAGCAGTGAAGCCGGGTACGGCATTGGGGGGTATGAAGAGACCCAGTACTTC. Translating gives CASSEAGYGIGGYEETQYF.

The genes are TRBV7-9 and TRBJ2-7; 13 bases agree with TRBD2. The CDR3 spans 17 residues. V lost 6 bases and J lost 4; bases outside the gene matches: 12. Looked up from germline, CDR1 is SEHNR and CDR2 is FQNEAQ (reference sequence). The CDR3 sequence is CASSQTPGLAGVYEQYF. CDR3 DNA: TGTGCCAGCAGTCAAACACCCGGACTAGCGGGAGTGTACGAGCAGTACTTC.

The chain couples TRBV6-6 to TRBJ1-4; 7 bases fit TRBD1. Unmatched junction bases numbered 5, after V lost 8 bases and J lost 8 bases. The length of the CDR3 is 12 residues. The germline CDR1 and CDR2 sequences are MNHNY and SVGAGI (reference sequence). This CDR3 is CASGPTGEKLFF. Written as DNA, the CDR3 is TGTGCCAGCGGGCCGACAGGGGAAAAACTGTTTTTT.

This chain uses TRBV29-1 with TRBJ2-7, with TRBD1 matching 7 bases. Germline values: CDR1 SQVTM, CDR2 ANQGSEA. J was trimmed by 3 bases and V by 6 bases; bases with no gene match: 11. The CDR3 covers 14 residues. Here the CDR3 reads CSVKRWTGDYEQYF. CDR3 DNA sequence: TGCAGCGTAAAGAGGTGGACAGGCGACTACGAGCAGTACTTC.

This clone was detected once. The chain carries TRBV6-6 and TRBJ2-5, with a weak D call TRBD2 (5 bases). Deletions cut 2 bases from V and 5 bases from J, with 9 bases between. The length of the CDR3 is 13 residues. Per germline, CDR1 MNHNY and CDR2 SVGAGI (reference sequence). In nucleotides, the CDR3 is TGTGCCAGCAGTTACGTAGCGTTGGAGACCCAGTACTTC. Translating it yields CASSYVALETQYF.

This chain links TRBV7-2 with TRBJ2-7, with TRBD2 identical over 7 bases. The CDR3 spans 14 residues. The ends lost 5 bases at V and 2 bases at J; junction bases unmatched: 6. CDR1 and CDR2 from the germline V gene are SGHTA and FQGNSA. CDR3 bases: TGTGCCAGCAGCCGGGACTACCAAACCTACGAGCAGTACTTC. Its protein is CASSRDYQTYEQYF.

The chain links TRBV15 to TRBJ1-2; TRBD1 matches at 7 bases. Germline V gene lookup returns CDR1 LNHNV and CDR2 YYDKDF (reference sequence). V gave up 6 bases and J gave up 2 bases; unmatched junction bases: 9. There are 15 residues in the CDR3. CDR3 DNA: TGTGCCACCAGAAAGGGACAGCTGGACAACTATGGCTACACCTTC. Protein sequence: CATRKGQLDNYGYTF.